Shown below are 20 T cell receptor beta chains from a single sample sequenced in a study of lymphopenia after photon versus proton radiotherapy (dated 2019 in TCRdb). The library was prepared using the immunoSEQ multiplex PCR assay. TCRdb retrieved this table from immuneACCESS and kept in-frame rearrangements only. Not all clones are present; in checked studies, unresolved V genes account for under half, and no reason is known for the remainder. The sample data list about 70,000 clones, and around 93% of these were observed just once. The top ten clones comprise about 2.2% of the sample. Source: peripheral blood, taken from a patient treated with photon-based radiotherapy. The receptors were gathered from a woman aged 40 to 50 with cholangiocarcinoma.

The J gene is TRBJ2-1, the V gene TRBV11-3, with a possible D match to TRBD1 (6 bases). CDR3 length: 15 residues. Deletions cut 0 bases from V and 10 bases from J, with 16 bases between. CDR1 and CDR2 (germline): SGHNT, YENEEA. In DNA form, the CDR3 reads TGTGCCAGCAGCTTAGACGGGGTCCTGCAGGGGGAGCAGTTCTTC. Translated, it gives CASSLDGVLQGEQFF.

The chain links TRBV13 to TRBJ1-1, with 7 bases fitting TRBD1. V shed 0 bases and J 4 bases; nucleotides not matched to a gene: 2. In germline, CDR1 is PRHDT, CDR2 FYEKMQ (reference sequence). The CDR3 is 14 residues long. The CDR3 reads CASSLGGGRTEAFF. The CDR3 bases are TGTGCCAGCAGCTTAGGAGGGGGCCGCACTGAAGCTTTCTTT. The complete variable domain, with remaining parts taken from reference TRBV13 and TRBJ1-1, reads AAGVIQSPRHLIKEKRETATLKCYPIPRHDTVYWYQQGPGQDPQFLISFYEKMQSDKGSIPDRFSAQQFSDYHSELNMSSLELGDSALYFCASSLGGGRTEAFFGQGTRLTVV.

The V call is TRBV19, the J call TRBJ1-4, with 7 bases fitting TRBD1. The length of the CDR3 is 17 residues. The V gene end was trimmed by 8 bases and the J gene end by 8 bases; junction bases not matched to a gene: 20. The germline CDR1 and CDR2 sequences are LNHDA and SQIVND (reference sequence). Written as DNA, the CDR3 is TGTGCCAGTCAAAAAACGGGGCAGGGGGAGCGCCGAGAAAAACTGTTTTTT. Amino acids: CASQKTGQGERREKLFF.

In nucleotides, the CDR3 is TGCGCCAGCAGGGGTCAGTCCTCCCCTGAAGCTTTCTTT. Translation gives CASRGQSSPEAFF. V usage is TRBV10-2 and J usage is TRBJ1-1; D gene unclear. The CDR3 loop spans 13 amino acids. Per the germline V gene, CDR1 is WSHSY and CDR2 is SAAADI. V lost 6 bases to trimming and J lost 6 bases, with 14 bases between them.

CDR3 in amino acids: CSAEGQGGVEKLFF. The CDR3 region has the DNA TGCAGCGCCGAGGGACAGGGAGGGGTCGAAAAACTGTTTTTT. The rearrangement uses TRBV29-1 and TRBJ1-4, with 9 bases aligning to TRBD1. The CDR3 spans 14 residues. V shed 7 bases, J shed 8 bases, and the junction held 11 bases outside the gene matches. The V gene's germline CDR1 is SQVTM and CDR2 ANQGSEA.

The chain recombines TRBV15 with TRBJ2-1, with D perhaps matching TRBD2 (6 bases). The CDR3 totals 20 residues. V was clipped by 2 bases and J by 0 bases, with 23 bases between them. The germline V gene has CDR1 LNHNV and CDR2 YYDKDF (reference sequence). The CDR3 DNA sequence: TGTGCCACCAGCAGATGGACACTAGCTCCGATGGGGCCCTCCTACAATGAGCAGTTCTTC. It encodes CATSRWTLAPMGPSYNEQFF.

The V and J genes are TRBV4-3 and TRBJ2-3; 8 bases are a match to TRBD2. The V gene end was trimmed by 0 bases and the J gene end by 2 bases; junction bases not matched to a gene: 1. CDR3 length: 15 amino acids. Germline CDR1 and CDR2: LGHNA and YSLEER. The CDR3 region has the DNA TGCGCCAGCAGCCAAGACGGGGGGGCCACAGATACGCAGTATTTT. It is translated as CASSQDGGATDTQYF.

The J gene is TRBJ1-1, the V gene TRBV5-1, with 8 positions matching TRBD1. Germline assignment: CDR1 SGHRS and CDR2 YFSETQ. The ends lost 2 bases at V and 1 base at J; junction bases unmatched: 4. The CDR3 runs 15 residues. CDR3 coding DNA: TGCGCCAGCAGCTTATCCGGGACAGGGAACACTGAAGCTTTCTTT. Its translation: CASSLSGTGNTEAFF.

This chain links TRBV5-1 with TRBJ2-2; D call uncertain. Trimming stripped 2 bases from V and 3 bases from J, with 2 bases between. The CDR3 is 12 residues long. Germline V gene data show CDR1 as SGHRS and CDR2 as YFSETQ. DNA for the CDR3: TGCGCCAGCAGCTTTGACACCGGGGAGCTGTTTTTT. This codes for CASSFDTGELFF. Complete variable domain (other parts from reference TRBV5-1 and TRBJ2-2): KAGVTQTPRYLIKTRGQQVTLSCSPISGHRSVSWYQQTPGQGLQFLFEYFSETQRNKGNFPGRFSGRQFSNSRSEMNVSTLELGDSALYLCASSFDTGELFFGEGSRLTVL.

The chain joins TRBV4-1 to TRBJ1-2; TRBD1 aligns across 7 bases. The CDR3 spans 14 residues. The V gene's germline CDR1 is MGHRA and CDR2 YSYEKL. Unmatched junction bases numbered 7, after V lost 4 bases and J lost 5 bases. The CDR3 DNA sequence: TGCGCCAGCAGCCCCGGGGGGACAGTATATGGCTACACCTTC. Translation gives CASSPGGTVYGYTF.

This chain joins TRBV14 and TRBJ1-1, with D possibly being TRBD1 (5 bases). The V gene lost 4 bases and the J gene lost 4 bases, with 13 bases spanning the gap. The CDR3 extends over 14 amino acids. The germline gives CDR1 SGHDN, CDR2 FVKESK. The CDR3 DNA sequence: TGTGCCAGCAGCCTTTGGGACTCCAGCACTGAAGCTTTCTTT. Translating gives CASSLWDSSTEAFF.

V gene TRBV5-5 combines with J gene TRBJ1-4; D is uncertain. Trimming shortened V by 2 bases and J by 1 base, and 18 bases separated the two germline ends. Germline CDR1 and CDR2: SGHKS and YYEKEE (reference sequence). The CDR3 runs to 18 residues. This chain's CDR3 is CASSLKSTAQGTNEKLFF. For the CDR3, the DNA is TGTGCCAGCAGCTTAAAGTCCACAGCCCAAGGAACTAATGAAAAACTGTTTTTT.

The chain carries TRBV28 and TRBJ1-1, with TRBD1 identical over 7 bases. The CDR3 length is 16 residues. Trimming took 3 bases from V and 3 from J; bases not matched to a gene: 10. Germline V gene sequence: CDR1 MDHEN, CDR2 SYDVKM. The chain's CDR3 is CASSFQRTGGYTEAFF. CDR3 DNA: TGTGCCAGCAGTTTTCAACGGACAGGCGGGTACACTGAAGCTTTCTTT.

The rearrangement joins TRBV5-5 to TRBJ2-2, with D possibly matching TRBD2 (5 bases). The germline CDR1 and CDR2 sequences are SGHKS and YYEKEE (reference sequence). Trimming took off 4 bases at V and 4 bases at J, with 14 bases between the two ends. The CDR3 is 15 amino acids. This CDR3 is CASSPYARGTGELFF. The CDR3 DNA follows: TGTGCCAGCAGCCCGTATGCCCGGGGCACCGGGGAGCTGTTTTTT. The entire variable domain, with the rest obtained from reference TRBV5-5 and TRBJ2-2, is as follows: DAGVTQSPTHLIKTRGQQVTLRCSPISGHKSVSWYQQVLGQGPQFIFQYYEKEERGRGNFPDRFSARQFPNYSSELNVNALLLGDSALYLCASSPYARGTGELFFGEGSRLTVL.

The chain uses TRBV9 and TRBJ1-3, with 8 bases fitting TRBD1. The CDR3 is 14 residues long. Germline values: CDR1 SGDLS, CDR2 YYNGEE. V was clipped by 1 base and J by 7 bases; unmatched bases: 4. DNA for the CDR3: TGTGCCAGCAGCGTAAGCCAGGGGGCTAACACCATATATTTT. Translated, it gives CASSVSQGANTIYF.

The V call is TRBV5-4, the J call TRBJ2-2; TRBD2 matches at 7 bases. The ends lost 5 bases at V and 3 bases at J; junction bases unmatched: 7. Germline-derived CDR1 and CDR2 are SGHNT and YYREEE (reference sequence). This CDR3 region has 15 residues. The CDR3 nucleotides are TGTGCCAGCAGGAGCGGGATTAGGGACACCGGGGAGCTGTTTTTT. Its translation is CASRSGIRDTGELFF.

The chain is built from TRBV30 and TRBJ2-6; no reliable D call. Germline-derived CDR1 and CDR2 are GTSNPN and SVGIG (reference sequence). CDR3 length: 12 residues. V was shortened by 4 bases and J by 2 bases, with 3 bases between the two germline ends. CDR3 nucleotide sequence: TGTGCCTGGACTCCTGGGGCCAACGTCCTGACTTTC. This gives the protein CAWTPGANVLTF.

Only one count was recorded for this clone. The chain employs TRBV19 and TRBJ1-5; tentative D call: TRBD1 (5 bases). CDR3 length: 16 amino acids. With 0 bases removed from V and 4 bases from J, the gap between germline ends came to 13 bases. The germline V gene encodes CDR1 LNHDA and CDR2 SQIVND (reference sequence). This CDR3 reads CASSIDRRTSNQPQHF. The CDR3 DNA follows: TGTGCCAGTAGTATAGATCGTCGGACATCTAATCAGCCCCAGCATTTT.

This chain joins TRBV5-1 and TRBJ2-2; TRBD1 agrees at 8 bases. V was clipped by 8 bases and J by 4 bases; unmatched bases: 7. CDR1 is SGHRS and CDR2 is YFSETQ in the germline V gene. The CDR3 contains 14 residues. The CDR3 sequence is CASRSGTGTGELFF. The CDR3 DNA follows: TGCGCCAGTCGTTCCGGGACAGGCACCGGGGAGCTGTTTTTT.

This chain uses TRBV30 with TRBJ2-1; no firm D call. The CDR3 sequence is 12 residues long. Germline loops: CDR1 GTSNPN, CDR2 SVGIG (reference sequence). V was cut by 0 bases and J by 10 bases, with 10 bases left in between. For the CDR3, the DNA is TGTGCCTGGAGTGTACCCCCCCGAGAGCAGTTCTTC. This translates into CAWSVPPREQFF.